These 19 T cell receptor beta chains were sequenced from one sample in a study of T-cell memory formation after mild COVID-19. Via MiXCR, TCRdb re-called the 5' RACE reads, giving one row per CDR3 protein. The table records just under 350,000 distinct CDR3 sequences, 13% of them present only once. The sample was PBMCs or a T cell subset sorted from them (not recorded which). All receptors derive from a man aged 18-30 years who had mild COVID-19 (a few samples of this study predate the infection). Cell type and time point are not known.

The chain combines TRBV19 with TRBJ2-5, with TRBD1 as a possible D gene (6 bases). The V gene's germline CDR1 is LNHDA and CDR2 SQIVND (reference sequence). The ends were cut back, 0 bases at V and 2 bases at J, with 10 bases in the middle. The CDR3 is 15 residues long. CDR3 region: CASSIERTEQETQYF. CDR3 DNA sequence: TGTGCCAGTAGTATAGAACGGACAGAGCAAGAGACCCAGTACTTC. The full variable domain, with the rest looked up from reference TRBV19 and TRBJ2-5, is DGGITQSPKYLFRKEGQNVTLSCEQNLNHDAMYWYRQDPGQGLRLIYYSQIVNDFQKGDIAEGYSVSREKKESFPLTVTSAQKNPTAFYLCASSIERTEQETQYFGPGTRLLVL.

Only a few counts were recorded for this clonotype. J is TRBJ1-1 and V is TRBV4-2; D gene uncertain. The germline V gene has CDR1 LGHNA and CDR2 YNFKEQ. The CDR3 loop spans 14 amino acids. Trimming took off 2 bases at V and 1 base at J, with 8 bases between the two ends. The CDR3 nucleotides are TGTGCCAGCAGCCAAAGTGAGACGAACACTGAAGCTTTCTTT. As protein: CASSQSETNTEAFF.

The J gene is TRBJ2-3, the V gene TRBV12-3 or TRBV12-4; 8 bases align to TRBD1. J was trimmed by 4 bases and V by 4 bases; bases with no gene match: 4. CDR3 size: 14 residues. DNA of the CDR3: TGTGCCAGCAGTTCACAGGGGGGTGCAGATACGCAGTATTTT. It is translated as CASSSQGGADTQYF.

The chain recombines TRBV18 with TRBJ2-5; D is possibly TRBD2 (5 bases). CDR1 is KGHSH and CDR2 is LQKENI in the germline V gene. The CDR3 is 14 residues long. V was cut by 6 bases and J by 1 base, with 12 bases left in between. Here the CDR3 reads CASSTPGSQETQYF. CDR3 DNA: TGTGCCAGCTCCACTCCGGGGTCCCAAGAGACCCAGTACTTC.

Comments on this clonotype: A read error may account for a junction end that differs from germline. The chain has TRBV7-2 and TRBJ2-1, with 13 nucleotides matching TRBD2. This CDR3 comprises 16 residues. Germline CDR1 and CDR2: SGHTA and FQGNSA. In DNA form, the CDR3 reads TGTGCCAGCAGCTTTACTAGCGGGGGGGTCTACAATGGGCAGTTCTTC. Its protein product is CASSFTSGGVYNGQFF.

This clonotype was seen only a few times. The genes are TRBV10-3 and TRBJ1-2; TRBD1 matches at 7 bases. The CDR3 runs to 16 residues. The germline CDR1 and CDR2 sequences are ENHRY and SYGVKD. The junction had 12 bases not matched to a gene; V was cut back by 6 bases and J by 2 bases. The CDR3 is CAISAYIRGGNYGYTF. The CDR3 bases are TGTGCCATCAGCGCCTATATCAGGGGGGGAAACTATGGCTACACCTTC.

In this sample, this clonotype turned up many times. This chain links TRBV5-1 with TRBJ1-1, with 8 bases identical to TRBD1. The CDR3 runs to 15 residues. The V gene end was trimmed by 4 bases and the J gene end by 1 base; junction bases not matched to a gene: 6. Germline V gives CDR1 SGHRS, CDR2 YFSETQ. This CDR3 reads CASSPTGQENTEAFF. For the CDR3, the DNA is TGCGCCAGCAGCCCAACGGGACAGGAGAACACTGAAGCTTTCTTT. The full variable domain, rest sourced from reference TRBV5-1 and TRBJ1-1, is KAGVTQTPRYLIKTRGQQVTLSCSPISGHRSVSWYQQTPGQGLQFLFEYFSETQRNKGNFPGRFSGRQFSNSRSEMNVSTLELGDSALYLCASSPTGQENTEAFFGQGTRLTVV.

The V and J genes are TRBV11-2 and TRBJ1-5; D not certain. The germline V and J ends were trimmed by 2 bases and 2 bases, with 7 bases remaining between them. This CDR3 has 14 amino acids. CDR1 and CDR2 from the germline V gene are SGHAT and FQNNGV. CDR3 sequence (DNA): TGTGCCAGCAGCTTAACCGAGGGCAATCAGCCCCAGCATTTT. Residues: CASSLTEGNQPQHF.

This chain joins TRBV7-9 and TRBJ2-7, with D perhaps matching TRBD1 (5 bases). The CDR3 runs to 13 residues. Germline CDR1 is SEHNR and CDR2 is FQNEAQ (reference sequence). The V end was cut by 1 base, the J end by 2 bases, with 6 bases between. CDR3 residues: CASSLGTTYEQYF. Written as DNA, the CDR3 is TGTGCCAGCAGCTTAGGGACAACCTACGAGCAGTACTTC.

This sequence joins TRBV6-6 and TRBJ2-3, with 11 bases that match TRBD2. There are 23 residues in the CDR3. V shed 6 bases and J 0 bases; nucleotides not matched to a gene: 26. The germline gives CDR1 MNHNY, CDR2 SVGAGI (reference sequence). Written as DNA, the CDR3 is TGTGCCAGCAGACCAGACAGGCAGTGGCTAGCGGGGGGCAACATTACTAGCACAGATACGCAGTATTTT. Protein sequence: CASRPDRQWLAGGNITSTDTQYF.

In its sample, this clonotype was seen a few times. J is TRBJ2-5 and V is TRBV7-3, with D perhaps matching TRBD1 (5 bases). Per the germline V gene, CDR1 is SGHTA and CDR2 is FQGTGA. The CDR3 contains 13 residues. V was clipped by 3 bases and J by 7 bases, with 12 bases between them. CDR3 region: CASSLDNLGTQYF. CDR3 coding DNA: TGTGCCAGCAGCTTGGACAACCTGGGGACCCAGTACTTC.

This chain connects TRBV5-4 to TRBJ2-5; 9 nucleotides align to TRBD2. The trim removed 1 base at V and 5 bases at J, leaving 3 bases unmatched. CDR3 length: 14 amino acids. Germline V gives CDR1 SGHNT, CDR2 YYREEE (reference sequence). The CDR3 is CASSLLAGYETQYF. The CDR3 DNA is TGTGCCAGCAGCTTGCTAGCGGGGTATGAGACCCAGTACTTC.

The chain couples TRBV6-2 or TRBV6-3 to TRBJ2-3; the D gene is possibly TRBD1 (5 bases). CDR3 length equals 15 residues. Germline V gives CDR1 MNHEY, CDR2 SVGEGT. V lost 7 bases and J lost 8, with 22 bases in between. The chain's CDR3 is CASTGGQGFQGTQYF. The CDR3 DNA reads TGTGCCAGCACCGGTGGCCAGGGATTCCAAGGTACGCAGTATTTT.

The chain is built from TRBV2 and TRBJ2-3; D not resolved. Per germline, CDR1 SNHLY and CDR2 FYNNEI. V gave up 0 bases and J gave up 0 bases, with 7 bases separating them. The CDR3 contains 15 residues. The CDR3: CASSEASLSTDTQYF. In DNA, the CDR3 is TGTGCCAGCAGTGAAGCTTCCCTGAGCACAGATACGCAGTATTTT.

Only a few counts were recorded for this clonotype. V usage is TRBV4-3 and J usage is TRBJ1-2, with D maybe TRBD1 (6 bases). Trimming stripped 4 bases from V and 1 base from J, with 13 bases between. The CDR3 totals 15 residues. Germline-derived CDR1 and CDR2 are LGHNA and YSLEER. DNA for the CDR3: TGCGCCAGCAGCCGAGCAGGGGAAGGTAACTATGGCTACACCTTC. It specifies CASSRAGEGNYGYTF.

J is TRBJ2-6 and V is TRBV12-3 or TRBV12-4; D is uncertain. Trimming removed 6 bases from V and 0 bases from J, with 9 bases in between. This CDR3 spans 15 amino acids. The CDR3 bases are TGTGCCAGCAGCCGGCGGACCTCTGGGGCCAACGTCCTGACTTTC. Translating it yields CASSRRTSGANVLTF.

The V call is TRBV10-3, the J call TRBJ1-1; D may be TRBD1 (6 bases). The CDR3 extends over 16 amino acids. Between the trimmed V and J ends, which lost 7 bases and 4 bases, there was a span of 22 bases. Germline V gene sequence: CDR1 ENHRY, CDR2 SYGVKD. The CDR3 is CAITGAPRGPVTEAFF. The DNA of the CDR3 is TGTGCCATCACAGGGGCTCCCAGGGGCCCGGTCACTGAAGCTTTCTTT.

This clonotype was counted only a few times. V gene TRBV6-2 or TRBV6-3 combines with J gene TRBJ2-7; a possible D gene is TRBD1 (7 bases). The CDR3 consists of 13 residues. V was shortened by 6 bases and J by 5 bases, with 14 bases between the two germline ends. The germline CDR1 and CDR2 sequences are MNHEY and SVGEGT. CDR3 protein: CASRKSRGDEQYV. The CDR3 DNA sequence: TGTGCCAGCAGAAAATCCAGGGGGGACGAGCAGTACGTC.

This clonotype was counted only a few times. The chain couples TRBV4-2 to TRBJ2-1, with D perhaps given as TRBD1 or TRBD2 (5 bases each). Germline loops: CDR1 LGHNA, CDR2 YNFKEQ. With 3 bases removed from V and 16 bases from J, the gap between germline ends came to 16 bases. The CDR3 totals 12 residues. The CDR3 protein is CASSHEEGRRFF. CDR3 bases: TGTGCCAGCAGCCATGAAGAGGGGCGTCGATTCTTC.